Listed here are 21 T cell receptor beta chains from one sample, sequenced in a study of CD8 T cells in Susac syndrome. RNA in amounts of roughly 0.5 to 1 ug was reverse transcribed with random hexamers. In TCRdb, the immunoSEQ multiplex PCR reads were re-called with MiXCR into one record per CDR3 protein. The sample holds around 170,000 distinct CDR3 sequences, 95% to 96% seen once. Sequenced material: CD4+ T cells from PBMCs. The receptors here all came from a human donor with Susac syndrome.

The chain joins TRBV20-1 to TRBJ1-2, with D unresolved. The CDR3 length is 13 residues. The germline gives CDR1 DFQATT, CDR2 SNEGSKA (reference sequence). Trimming shortened V by 3 bases and J by 0 bases, and 8 bases separated the two germline ends. CDR3 in amino acids: CSASTEANYGYTF. The DNA of the CDR3 is TGCAGTGCTAGTACAGAAGCTAACTATGGCTACACCTTC.

The V and J genes are TRBV19 and TRBJ2-2; 7 bases line up with TRBD2. Germline V lookup: CDR1 LNHDA, CDR2 SQIVND (reference sequence). Germline trimming cut 7 bases from V and 1 base from J; bases unmatched to any gene: 9. The CDR3 loop spans 16 amino acids. The CDR3, as DNA: TGTGCCAGTATCAAAGGATCTAGCGGGAACACCGGGGAGCTGTTTTTT. This encodes CASIKGSSGNTGELFF.

V usage is TRBV24-1 and J usage is TRBJ2-1; a weak D match, TRBD1 (6 bases). Trimming took off 3 bases at V and 7 bases at J, with 12 bases between the two ends. The CDR3 totals 14 residues. Germline values: CDR1 KGHDR, CDR2 SFDVKD. The CDR3 DNA reads as TGTGCCACCAGTGATCTACAGGGCTCGAATGAGCAGTTCTTC. Amino acid sequence: CATSDLQGSNEQFF.

This sequence joins TRBV7-9 and TRBJ1-1; D is undetermined. CDR1 and CDR2 (germline): SEHNR, FQNEAQ (reference sequence). The germline V and J ends were trimmed by 6 bases and 8 bases, with 10 bases remaining between them. The CDR3 totals 11 residues. This chain's CDR3 is CASSFNEEAFF. The CDR3 coding sequence is TGTGCCAGCAGTTTCAACGAGGAAGCTTTCTTT. Drawing the rest from reference TRBV7-9 and TRBJ1-1, the complete variable domain is DTGVSQNPRHKITKRGQNVTFRCDPISEHNRLYWYRQTLGQGPEFLTYFQNEAQLEKSRLLSDRFSAERPKGSFSTLEIQRTEQGDSAMYLCASSFNEEAFFGQGTRLTVV.

This chain joins TRBV19 and TRBJ1-1, with TRBD1 identical over 7 bases. This CDR3 comprises 14 residues. J was trimmed by 1 base and V by 4 bases; bases with no gene match: 3. Germline V gene sequence: CDR1 LNHDA, CDR2 SQIVND (reference sequence). CDR3 DNA: TGTGCCAGTAGTAGGCCAGGGGGGAACACTGAAGCTTTCTTT. The encoded protein is CASSRPGGNTEAFF.

The gene calls are TRBV15 and TRBJ1-5; the D gene is possibly TRBD1 (6 bases). The CDR3 spans 15 residues. Trimming took 1 base from V and 3 from J, leaving 10 bases between them. Germline V gene sequence: CDR1 LNHNV, CDR2 YYDKDF (reference sequence). The CDR3 nucleotides read TGTGCCACCAGCAGAGCAGGGGTCGTCAATCAGCCCCAGCATTTT. Translated, it gives CATSRAGVVNQPQHF.

The chain is built from TRBV9 and TRBJ2-7, with D maybe TRBD1 (5 bases). Trimming left V 0 bases short and J 4 bases short, with 11 bases between. Germline V gene sequence: CDR1 SGDLS, CDR2 YYNGEE. CDR3 size: 14 residues. CDR3 amino acids: CASSVGPTGYEQYF. DNA for the CDR3: TGTGCCAGCAGCGTAGGTCCAACAGGATACGAGCAGTACTTC.

This chain joins TRBV3-1 and TRBJ2-7; D uncertain. The CDR3 is 13 amino acids. V was cut by 5 bases and J by 2 bases, with 10 bases left in between. Germline CDR1 and CDR2: LGHDT and YNNKEL (reference sequence). Written as DNA, the CDR3 is TGTGCCAGCAGCTCCGGGCCAACCTACGAGCAGTACTTC. Protein sequence: CASSSGPTYEQYF.

The chain employs TRBV2 and TRBJ2-3, with no clear D. The CDR3 is 15 amino acids. Germline V gives CDR1 SNHLY, CDR2 FYNNEI. Trimming left V 6 bases short and J 1 base short, with 14 bases between. CDR3 coding DNA: TGTGCCAGCAGGCCCTCGGGTTTTGGCACAGATACGCAGTATTTT. Translating it yields CASRPSGFGTDTQYF.

The chain couples TRBV9 to TRBJ2-5; 13 bases match TRBD2. The CDR3 is 19 amino acids. The trim removed 0 bases at V and 7 bases at J, leaving 15 bases unmatched. Germline-derived CDR1 and CDR2 are SGDLS and YYNGEE. CDR3 protein: CASSVAAGLAGAISGTQYF. The CDR3 bases are TGTGCCAGCAGCGTAGCGGCTGGACTAGCGGGGGCAATCTCCGGGACCCAGTACTTC.

The count of this clonotype is one. This rearrangement joins TRBV7-9 to TRBJ2-2; D call uncertain. Germline lookup yields CDR1 SEHNR and CDR2 FQNEAQ (reference sequence). This CDR3 region has 14 residues. Trimming shortened V by 2 bases and J by 0 bases, and 4 bases separated the two germline ends. CDR3 in amino acids: CASSLMANTGELFF. CDR3 DNA sequence: TGTGCCAGCAGCTTAATGGCGAACACCGGGGAGCTGTTTTTT.

The chain carries TRBV11-2 and TRBJ2-7; D is perhaps TRBD1 or TRBD2 (5 bases each). The germline V and J ends were trimmed by 5 bases and 0 bases, with 20 bases remaining between them. The CDR3 is 17 residues long. CDR1 and CDR2 (germline): SGHAT, FQNNGV. The CDR3 spells CASSTPGPPRASYEQYF. The CDR3 region has the DNA TGTGCCAGCAGCACACCGGGGCCCCCGAGGGCCTCCTACGAGCAGTACTTC.

The chain links TRBV20-1 to TRBJ2-5; 10 positions agree with TRBD2. The CDR3 length is 15 residues. The germline gives CDR1 DFQATT, CDR2 SNEGSKA (reference sequence). V gave up 0 bases and J gave up 4 bases; unmatched junction bases: 5. CDR3 DNA: TGCAGTGCTAGAGATTCCCTAGCGGGGGCAGAGACCCAGTACTTC. Residues: CSARDSLAGAETQYF.

This clonotype appeared a single time. The chain has TRBV29-1 and TRBJ2-5; D is possibly TRBD2 (6 bases). The germline gives CDR1 SQVTM, CDR2 ANQGSEA. The CDR3 spans 14 residues. This chain's CDR3 is CTTTGKSGGETQYF. The CDR3 bases are TGCACCACCACGGGAAAATCCGGGGGAGAGACCCAGTACTTC.

V gene TRBV10-3 combines with J gene TRBJ2-7, with TRBD1 identical over 9 bases. Per germline, CDR1 ENHRY and CDR2 SYGVKD. The CDR3 is 15 amino acids. J gave up 4 bases and V 4 bases, and 8 bases lay outside the gene matches. CDR3 amino acids: CAISGETGGSYEQYF. For the CDR3, the DNA is TGTGCCATCAGTGGGGAGACAGGGGGTAGTTACGAGCAGTACTTC.

The chain has TRBV24-1 and TRBJ1-4; 8 bases match TRBD1. Germline CDR1 is KGHDR and CDR2 is SFDVKD. With V trimmed by 2 bases and J by 2 bases, 9 bases remained unmatched. This CDR3 has 18 amino acids. The CDR3 DNA reads TGTGCCACCAGTGATTCGGCACCGCACAGGGGGACTAATGAAAAACTGTTTTTT. This translates into CATSDSAPHRGTNEKLFF.

The chain has TRBV12-5 and TRBJ2-7; D remains unclear. The germline V gene encodes CDR1 LGHNT and CDR2 FRNRAP. The V end lost 8 bases, the J end lost 1 base, and 9 bases lay between the germline ends. This CDR3 has 12 residues. The CDR3: CASRSGSYEQYF. CDR3 nucleotides: TGTGCTAGTCGTTCAGGATCCTACGAGCAGTACTTC.

J is TRBJ1-6 and V is TRBV9, with a possible D match to TRBD1 (6 bases). The germline V gene has CDR1 SGDLS and CDR2 YYNGEE. Trimming left V 3 bases short and J 11 bases short, with 15 bases between. The CDR3 contains 14 residues. The chain's CDR3 is CASSASGDVTPLHF. The CDR3 DNA is TGTGCCAGCAGCGCGTCAGGGGATGTGACACCCCTCCACTTT.

The chain is built from TRBV9 and TRBJ2-4, with D possibly matching TRBD2 (6 bases). Germline loops: CDR1 SGDLS, CDR2 YYNGEE. V shed 4 bases and J shed 9 bases, with 20 bases lying between them. The CDR3 extends over 15 amino acids. The CDR3 region has the DNA TGTGCCAGCAGCCCAGGCGGGGACGGAGGTACCATTCAGTACTTC. Residues: CASSPGGDGGTIQYF.

This chain connects TRBV7-8 to TRBJ2-1, with 11 positions matching TRBD2. From germline, CDR1 is SGHVS and CDR2 FQNEAQ. Trimming cost V 7 bases and J 3 bases; bases outside gene matches: 8. This CDR3 has 16 residues. In nucleotides, the CDR3 is TGTGCCAGCACGCCTCGACTAGCGGGAATCTACAATGAGCAGTTCTTC. Translated, it gives CASTPRLAGIYNEQFF.

CDR3 nucleotide sequence: TGTGCCAGCAGTCAGGGGACAGCTCAGCCCCAGCATTTT. Translated, it gives CASSQGTAQPQHF. This chain joins TRBV27 and TRBJ1-5, with 7 nucleotides matching TRBD1. CDR1 is MNHEY and CDR2 is SMNVEV in the germline V gene (reference sequence). The V segment lost 5 bases and the J segment 6 bases; nucleotides outside the gene matches: 4. The CDR3 totals 13 residues.